The 10 T cell receptor beta chains listed next were all sequenced from one sample in a study of CXCR3-negative and CXCR3-positive naive CD8 T cells. Broader study findings: Naive cells with CXCR3 showed TRB CDR3s that were more hydrophobic than those in CXCR3-negative naive cells.

Their recognized antigens are unknown. In preparing the TRB cDNA libraries, 5' RACE with UMI labels was used. TCRdb re-called the 5' RACE reads, yielding one record per CDR3 amino acid sequence without DNA. The specimen's table records roughly 80,000 distinct CDR3 sequences. The sample was naive CXCR3+ CD8+ T cells from blood. Subset defined: CD45RO-CCR7+CD27+CD95- naive CD8+ T cells expressing CXCR3 (TNR3+). These receptors all come from a human donor in good health. Some clones in this sample may be carry-over from other donors' samples.

This chain links TRBV4-3 with TRBJ2-3; the TCRdb D gene call, TRBD2, has no DNA to confirm it. The CDR3 runs 13 residues. Germline V lookup: CDR1 LGHNA, CDR2 YSLEER. The CDR3 loop is CASGAEGADTQYF.

The genes are TRBV15 and TRBJ2-1; TCRdb indicates TRBD2, and absent DNA this call remains unverified. CDR1 LNHNV and CDR2 YYDKDF come from the germline V gene (reference sequence). This CDR3 comprises 17 residues. The CDR3 sequence: CATSREHPTSGVGKQFF.

V is TRBV6-6 and J is TRBJ2-5. The CDR3 extends over 13 amino acids. Germline-derived CDR1 and CDR2 are MNHNY and SVGAGI (reference sequence). The chain's CDR3 is CASSTTTQETQYF.

CDR3: CSHYETEHVLTF. This sequence joins TRBV29-1 and TRBJ2-6. Per germline, CDR1 SQVTM and CDR2 ANQGSEA. The CDR3 extends over 12 amino acids.

This chain links TRBV7-6 with TRBJ2-2; TCRdb returns TRBD1, unconfirmable since there is no DNA. The CDR3 spans 20 residues. Germline loops: CDR1 SGHVS, CDR2 FNYEAQ. The CDR3: CASSLVQGARDEENTGELFF.

V usage is TRBV28 and J usage is TRBJ2-5; the D gene TCRdb calls, TRBD2, cannot be checked with no DNA. Germline CDR1 reads MDHEN; CDR2 reads SYDVKM. This CDR3 is built from 13 residues. The CDR3 region is CASRAQGGETQYF.

The rearrangement links TRBV11-2 to TRBJ1-4; TCRdb designates TRBD1, a call that cannot be tested without DNA. This CDR3 spans 14 amino acids. Germline-derived CDR1 and CDR2 are SGHAT and FQNNGV. The CDR3 here is CAGSQGQGAEKLFF.

The chain has TRBV29-1 and TRBJ1-1. The CDR3 is 12 amino acids. Germline V gene data show CDR1 as SQVTM and CDR2 as ANQGSEA. CDR3 protein: CSVDYSDTEAFF.

CDR3 sequence: CASSQDRGLGETQYF. The V call is TRBV4-3, the J call TRBJ2-5; checking the TCRdb D call of TRBD1 is not possible without DNA. There are 15 residues in the CDR3. CDR1 LGHNA and CDR2 YSLEER come from the germline V gene.

The V gene is TRBV7-9, the J gene TRBJ2-1; no DNA is available, so the TRBD1 call from TCRdb remains unchecked. The length of the CDR3 is 15 residues. CDR1 and CDR2 from the germline V gene are SEHNR and FQNEAQ (reference sequence). The CDR3 loop reads CASSSPGQLFDEQFF.